Each of the 20 T cell receptor beta chains below was sequenced from the same sample in a study of glioma-infiltrating T cells after dendritic cell vaccination. Assay: immunoSEQ multiplex PCR; the TCRdb copy retains only in-frame clones and omits some. The sample lists about 82,000 clones, roughly 90% occurring once. The source material was blood, sampled before dendritic cell vaccination. Source of these receptors: a human donor with glioblastoma.

This clone was seen only a few times. A junction boundary mismatches the germline segment, possibly from a read error. The rearrangement joins TRBV5-1 to TRBJ1-2; unclear D gene. This CDR3 contains 13 residues. CDR1 SGHRS and CDR2 YFSETQ come from the germline V gene. CDR3 residues: CASSLNTNYGYTF. The DNA of the CDR3 is TGTGCCAGCAGCTTGAACACGAACTATGGCTACACCTTC.

The chain's CDR3 is CASRTGFAEAFF. The CDR3 nucleotides read TGTGCCAGCAGGACGGGGTTCGCTGAAGCTTTCTTT. The chain couples TRBV6-6 to TRBJ1-1; D ambiguous. The V gene lost 6 bases and the J gene lost 6 bases, with 11 bases spanning the gap. The CDR3 is 12 amino acids. Germline assignment: CDR1 MNHNY and CDR2 SVGAGI (reference sequence).

J is TRBJ2-1 and V is TRBV7-9; 15 bases align to TRBD2. The germline V gene has CDR1 SEHNR and CDR2 FQNEAQ (reference sequence). V lost 6 bases, J lost 9 bases, and 6 bases stayed unmatched. This CDR3 contains 15 residues. The CDR3 region is CASRGTSGRRLEQFF. The CDR3 bases are TGTGCCAGCAGAGGGACTAGCGGGAGGAGGCTTGAGCAGTTCTTC.

This clone occurred once. This chain uses TRBV5-1 with TRBJ2-3; 7 bases are shared with TRBD1. Trimming cost V 4 bases and J 1 base; bases outside gene matches: 9. Germline CDR1 and CDR2: SGHRS and YFSETQ. CDR3 length: 16 residues. The CDR3: CASSRGQVRRTDTQYF. The DNA for the CDR3 is TGCGCCAGCAGCAGAGGACAGGTCAGGCGCACAGATACGCAGTATTTT. The full variable domain, its missing parts supplied by reference TRBV5-1 and TRBJ2-3, is KAGVTQTPRYLIKTRGQQVTLSCSPISGHRSVSWYQQTPGQGLQFLFEYFSETQRNKGNFPGRFSGRQFSNSRSEMNVSTLELGDSALYLCASSRGQVRRTDTQYFGPGTRLTVL.

The V and J genes are TRBV12-5 and TRBJ1-5; a possible D gene is TRBD1 (5 bases). V dropped 3 bases and J dropped 1 base, with 13 bases sitting between them. CDR3 length equals 16 residues. Germline V gene lookup returns CDR1 LGHNT and CDR2 FRNRAP. The CDR3 DNA is TGTGCTAGTGGTTTATTCCGGGGGGGGAGCAATCAGCCCCAGCATTTT. Translation: CASGLFRGGSNQPQHF. Full variable domain (missing parts from reference TRBV12-5 and TRBJ1-5): DARVTQTPRHKVTEMGQEVTMRCQPILGHNTVFWYRQTMMQGLELLAYFRNRAPLDDSGMPKDRFSAEMPDATLATLKIQPSEPRDSAVYFCASGLFRGGSNQPQHFGDGTRLSIL.

The genes are TRBV10-2 and TRBJ2-5, with D tentatively TRBD2 (6 bases). The V end lost 6 bases, the J end lost 2 bases, and 10 bases lay between the germline ends. This CDR3 region has 13 residues. Germline V gene sequence: CDR1 WSHSY, CDR2 SAAADI. The CDR3 here is CASRTGVQETQYF. The CDR3 DNA reads as TGCGCCAGCAGGACGGGAGTGCAAGAGACCCAGTACTTC.

The gene calls are TRBV27 and TRBJ2-2; D perhaps matches TRBD1 (5 bases). Germline V gene sequence: CDR1 MNHEY, CDR2 SMNVEV (reference sequence). This CDR3 is 16 amino acids long. Between the trimmed V and J ends, which lost 2 bases and 5 bases, there was a span of 15 bases. The CDR3 DNA follows: TGTGCCAGCAGTTTAGGGCAGGGCTCAGGGACCGGGGAGCTGTTTTTT. Protein sequence: CASSLGQGSGTGELFF.

The genes are TRBV7-9 and TRBJ1-2, with D perhaps TRBD1 (5 bases). V was clipped by 1 base and J by 1 base, with 7 bases between them. The CDR3 is 14 amino acids. Germline-derived CDR1 and CDR2 are SEHNR and FQNEAQ (reference sequence). For the CDR3, the DNA is TGTGCCAGCAGCTTAGGGGGCGGTAACTATGGCTACACCTTC. It specifies CASSLGGGNYGYTF.

The CDR3 loop reads CASSPSEQVNTEAFF. In nucleotides, the CDR3 is TGTGCCAGCTCACCCTCAGAACAGGTGAACACTGAAGCTTTCTTT. This rearrangement joins TRBV18 to TRBJ1-1; a possible D gene is TRBD1 (5 bases). With 3 bases removed from V and 0 bases from J, the gap between germline ends came to 11 bases. CDR3 size: 15 residues. Germline V lookup: CDR1 KGHSH, CDR2 LQKENI. Full variable domain (missing parts from reference TRBV18 and TRBJ1-1): NAGVMQNPRHLVRRRGQEARLRCSPMKGHSHVYWYRQLPEEGLKFMVYLQKENIIDESGMPKERFSAEFPKEGPSILRIQQVVRGDSAAYFCASSPSEQVNTEAFFGQGTRLTVV.

J is TRBJ2-1 and V is TRBV5-4, with a tentative D call TRBD2 (5 bases). V lost 1 base and J lost 0, with 14 bases in between. The CDR3 is made up of 17 amino acids. Germline V gene sequence: CDR1 SGHNT, CDR2 YYREEE (reference sequence). CDR3 DNA sequence: TGTGCCAGCAGCTTGCCGCTAGGCGGAGGCTCCTACAATGAGCAGTTCTTC. Encoded protein: CASSLPLGGGSYNEQFF.

V is TRBV12-5 and J is TRBJ1-1, with a tentative D call TRBD1 (6 bases). The CDR3 totals 13 residues. Germline lookup yields CDR1 LGHNT and CDR2 FRNRAP. The ends were cut back, 5 bases at V and 3 bases at J, with 10 bases in the middle. CDR3 loop: CASGTGFDTEAFF. For the CDR3, the DNA is TGTGCTAGTGGTACAGGGTTTGACACTGAAGCTTTCTTT.

The chain links TRBV5-1 to TRBJ2-5, with a possible D match to TRBD2 (7 bases). V was clipped by 0 bases and J by 5 bases, with 14 bases between them. CDR1 is SGHRS and CDR2 is YFSETQ in the germline V gene. This CDR3 contains 15 residues. The CDR3 spells CASSLVGGLGETQYF. For the CDR3, the DNA is TGCGCCAGCAGCTTGGTCGGGGGGCTAGGGGAGACCCAGTACTTC.

The rearrangement joins TRBV30 to TRBJ2-3; 11 nucleotides match TRBD2. The V gene's germline CDR1 is GTSNPN and CDR2 SVGIG (reference sequence). This CDR3 spans 15 amino acids. The junction had 5 bases not matched to a gene; V was cut back by 1 base and J by 5 bases. The CDR3 sequence is CAWSGLAGYGDTQYF. The CDR3 nucleotides read TGTGCCTGGAGTGGACTAGCGGGATATGGAGATACGCAGTATTTT.

The chain has TRBV27 and TRBJ2-1; TRBD2 aligns across 10 bases. The CDR3 runs 13 residues. The V and J ends lost 10 bases and 9 bases, in that order; junction bases with no gene match: 9. Germline CDR1 reads MNHEY; CDR2 reads SMNVEV (reference sequence). The CDR3 loop is CATNSGGAAEQFF. The CDR3 DNA is TGTGCCACCAACAGCGGGGGGGCGGCTGAGCAGTTCTTC.

This clone appeared a few times. V usage is TRBV14 and J usage is TRBJ2-4; possible D gene TRBD2, 6 bases. Deletions cut 4 bases from V and 1 base from J, with 11 bases between. The CDR3 runs 15 residues. Germline V gives CDR1 SGHDN, CDR2 FVKESK. This chain's CDR3 is CASSPLEGAKNIQYF. As DNA, the CDR3 is TGTGCCAGCAGCCCGTTGGAGGGGGCCAAAAACATTCAGTACTTC.

The chain is built from TRBV28 and TRBJ2-3, with 10 bases lining up with TRBD1. CDR1 and CDR2 from the germline V gene are MDHEN and SYDVKM. Germline trimming cut 4 bases from V and 4 bases from J; bases unmatched to any gene: 2. The CDR3 sequence is 14 residues long. DNA for the CDR3: TGTGCCAGCAGTTCCGGACAGGGGGCAGATACGCAGTATTTT. Residues: CASSSGQGADTQYF.

The V gene is TRBV5-1, the J gene TRBJ2-7; the D gene is possibly TRBD2 (6 bases). Germline CDR1 and CDR2: SGHRS and YFSETQ. V was shortened by 4 bases and J by 2 bases, with 16 bases between the two germline ends. This CDR3 has 15 amino acids. The chain's CDR3 is CASSPQGSGTYEQYF. The CDR3 DNA sequence: TGCGCCAGCAGCCCCCAAGGTAGCGGAACCTACGAGCAGTACTTC.

V is TRBV18 and J is TRBJ2-3; unclear D gene. This CDR3 has 15 residues. V gave up 3 bases and J gave up 5 bases, with 15 bases separating them. Germline lookup yields CDR1 KGHSH and CDR2 LQKENI. The CDR3 reads CASSPPEPYEDTQYF. The CDR3 nucleotides read TGTGCCAGCTCACCGCCCGAGCCCTACGAAGATACGCAGTATTTT. Drawing the rest from reference TRBV18 and TRBJ2-3, the complete variable domain is NAGVMQNPRHLVRRRGQEARLRCSPMKGHSHVYWYRQLPEEGLKFMVYLQKENIIDESGMPKERFSAEFPKEGPSILRIQQVVRGDSAAYFCASSPPEPYEDTQYFGPGTRLTVL.

The chain couples TRBV21-1 to TRBJ2-7; the table assigns TRBD1, which was not confirmed against the DNA. TRBV21-1 is reported as a pseudogene. The CDR3 is made up of 16 amino acids. Here the CDR3 reads CASSGTSPGHCYEQYF. The CDR3 coding sequence is TGTGCCAGCAGCGGGACCTCTCCGGGACACTGCTACGAGCAGTACTTC.

This clone has only one observation. The chain employs TRBV19 and TRBJ1-3; 8 bases are shared with TRBD1. Unmatched junction bases numbered 6, after V lost 7 bases and J lost 1 base. Germline V lookup: CDR1 LNHDA, CDR2 SQIVND (reference sequence). There are 15 residues in the CDR3. In nucleotides, the CDR3 is TGTGCCAGTAAGCAAGGGACAGGATCTGGAAACACCATATATTTT. This codes for CASKQGTGSGNTIYF. Variable domain in full (rest from reference TRBV19 and TRBJ1-3): DGGITQSPKYLFRKEGQNVTLSCEQNLNHDAMYWYRQDPGQGLRLIYYSQIVNDFQKGDIAEGYSVSREKKESFPLTVTSAQKNPTAFYLCASKQGTGSGNTIYFGEGSWLTVV.